This T cell receptor beta chain was retrieved from a study of Ad26.COV2.S vaccination and SARS-CoV-2 variants. Treatment specified: 19 received Ad26.COV2.S at low or high dose, single or two shots; about 5 received placebo; per-sample allocation not given. Sampling was done on day 63 after the first vaccine or placebo injection. This clone occurred once. The protocol was immunoSEQ multiplex PCR, while the TCRdb copy is restricted to in-frame clones and leaves out a portion. This table holds roughly 680,000 clones, approximately 88% found once. Germline trimming cut 1 base from V and 3 bases from J; bases unmatched to any gene: 6. Germline CDR1 is SGHAT and CDR2 is FQNNGV. This CDR3 is built from 15 residues.

This chain connects TRBV11-2 to TRBJ2-7; 7 bases map to TRBD1. The receptor's source is a person between 18 and 65 years old who received the Ad26.COV2.S COVID-19 vaccine or a placebo. Sample: peripheral blood, taken in a trial of Ad26.COV2.S vaccine versus placebo. The CDR3 reads CASSLATGTSYEQYF. The CDR3 coding sequence is TGTGCCAGCAGCTTAGCGACAGGGACGAGCTACGAGCAGTACTTC.